The T cell receptor (beta chain) described here comes from a study of read filtering for tumor transcriptome and immune sequencing. Background on the study: Revised staging placed 8 patients in R-ISS I, 15 to 20 in II, more than 5 in III. Findings and limits, study-wide: In IR-seq, single-read clonotypes were roughly 80% of clonotypes but roughly 3.5% of reads. Dropping single-read clonotypes raised IR-seq and RNA-seq shared-clonotype correlation.

CDR3 size: 12 residues. From germline, CDR1 is MNHNS and CDR2 SASEGT. V dropped 5 bases and J dropped 13 bases, with 15 bases sitting between them. This clonotype was observed at least ten times. No antigen is known for it. The library was built from roughly 400 ng RNA with molecular barcoded adaptors for alpha/delta and beta/gamma chains. Using its own MiXCR run on the reads, TCRdb lists one record per CDR3 protein. The sample carries 130,000 or so distinct CDR3 sequences, approximately 13% recorded once. The TCR was taken from a donor aged 40 or over with multiple myeloma. The chain has TRBV6-1 and TRBJ2-1; D not certain. Input material: a population of CD138-negative cells sorted from bone marrow. The CDR3 here is CASSPRPPDQFF. DNA of the CDR3: TGTGCCAGCAGTCCCCGCCCCCCGGACCAGTTCTTC.